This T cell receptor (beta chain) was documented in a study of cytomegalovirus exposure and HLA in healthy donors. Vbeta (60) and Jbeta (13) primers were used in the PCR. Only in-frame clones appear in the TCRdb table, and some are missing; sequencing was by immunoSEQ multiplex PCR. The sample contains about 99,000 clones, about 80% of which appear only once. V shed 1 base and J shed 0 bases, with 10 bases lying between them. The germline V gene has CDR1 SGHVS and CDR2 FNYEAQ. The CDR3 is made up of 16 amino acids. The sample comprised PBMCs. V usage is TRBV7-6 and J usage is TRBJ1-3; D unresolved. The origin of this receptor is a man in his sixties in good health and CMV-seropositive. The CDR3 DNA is TGTGCCAGCAGCTTAGGTCCGGGGTACTCTGGAAACACCATATATTTT. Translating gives CASSLGPGYSGNTIYF. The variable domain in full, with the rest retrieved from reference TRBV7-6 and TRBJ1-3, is GAGVSQSPRYKVTKRGQDVALRCDPISGHVSLYWYRQALGQGPEFLTYFNYEAQQDKSGLPNDRFSAERPEGSISTLTIQRTEQRDSAMYRCASSLGPGYSGNTIYFGEGSWLTVV.